This entry concerns a single T cell receptor beta chain. Its antigen is currently unknown. Preparation of the TCRbeta library involved a method that used unique molecular identifiers. MiXCR was run by TCRdb on the PCR reads, yielding one entry per CDR3 protein. The table records about 300,000 distinct CDR3 sequences, roughly 7.8% of them present only once. This sample is drawn from a study of T-cell reconstitution after alpha-beta-depleted transplantation in children. Study outcomes and limitations: One year after transplant, T-cell counts and diversity came mostly from newly produced T cells.

This clonotype was obtained from a female patient aged 2-9 years who had a stem cell transplant for Fanconi anemia, so the T cells may come from the graft donor. The material sequenced was peripheral blood, taken 360 days after TCRalphabeta/CD19-depleted stem cell transplant.

CDR3 in amino acids: CASSPVVRRNTGELFF. The CDR3 nucleotides read TGTGCCAGCAGCCCCGTTGTTCGGCGGAACACCGGGGAGCTGTTTTTT. V and J are TRBV9 and TRBJ2-2; D remains ambiguous. Trimming cost V 4 bases and J 1 base, with 14 bases left between them. Looked up from germline, CDR1 is SGDLS and CDR2 is YYNGEE. The CDR3 has 16 residues.